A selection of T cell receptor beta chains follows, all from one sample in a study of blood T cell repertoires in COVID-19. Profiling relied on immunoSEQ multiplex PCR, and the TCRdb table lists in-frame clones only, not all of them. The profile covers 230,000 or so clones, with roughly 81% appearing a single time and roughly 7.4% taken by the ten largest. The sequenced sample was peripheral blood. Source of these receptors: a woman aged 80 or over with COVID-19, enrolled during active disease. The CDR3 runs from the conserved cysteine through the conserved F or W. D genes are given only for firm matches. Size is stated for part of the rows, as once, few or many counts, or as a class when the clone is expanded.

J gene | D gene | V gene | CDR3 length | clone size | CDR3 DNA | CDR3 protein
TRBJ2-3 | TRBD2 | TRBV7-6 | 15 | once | TGTGCCAGCAGCTCGTCTAGCGGGGGAGCAGGCACGCAGTATTTT | CASSSSSGGAGTQYF
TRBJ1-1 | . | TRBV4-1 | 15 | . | TGCGCCAGCAGCCAAATAACAACAGGGAGCACTGAAGCTTTCTTT | CASSQITTGSTEAFF
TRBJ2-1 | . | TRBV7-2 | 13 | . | TGTGCCAGCAGCGCCGGGATTTACAATGAGCAGTTCTTC | CASSAGIYNEQFF
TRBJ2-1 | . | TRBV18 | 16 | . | TGTGCCAGCTCACCACCAGCGGTTCCCGGCGGTCATGAGCAGTTCTTC | CASSPPAVPGGHEQFF
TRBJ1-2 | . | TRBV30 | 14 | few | TGTGCCTGGAGTGACGGGGGAGGTATCTATGGCTACACCTTC | CAWSDGGGIYGYTF
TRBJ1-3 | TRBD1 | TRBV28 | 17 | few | TGTGCCAGCACCCCAGGGCAGGGGGCGATTTCTGGAAACACCATATATTTT | CASTPGQGAISGNTIYF
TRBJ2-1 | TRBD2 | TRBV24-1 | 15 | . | TGTGCCACCAGTGATCCATTAGCGGGAGTCGTTGAGCAGTTCTTC | CATSDPLAGVVEQFF
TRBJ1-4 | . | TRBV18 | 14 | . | TGTGCCAGCTCACCGGACAGTCCAGAAGTTAAACTGTTTTTT | CASSPDSPEVKLFF
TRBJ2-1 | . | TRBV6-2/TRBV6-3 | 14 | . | TGTGCCAGCAGCATGGACTTTTCCTACAATGAGCAGTTCTTC | CASSMDFSYNEQFF
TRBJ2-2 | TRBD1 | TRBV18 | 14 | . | TGTGCCAGCTCACAAGACAGGGGCGCCGGGGAGCTGTTTTTT | CASSQDRGAGELFF
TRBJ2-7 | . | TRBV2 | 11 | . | TGTGCCAGCAGTGCCCGTAGCGAGCAGTACTTC | CASSARSEQYF
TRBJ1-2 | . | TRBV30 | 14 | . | TGTGCCTGGAAGTACGAGGCCCCCTTGATGGGCTACACCTTC | CAWKYEAPLMGYTF
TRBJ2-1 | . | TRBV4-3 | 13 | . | TGCGCCAGCAAAGCCAGCGGGTACAATGAGCAGTTCTTC | CASKASGYNEQFF
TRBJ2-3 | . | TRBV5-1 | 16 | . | TGCGCCAGCAGAAACCAGGGACTTACTAGCACAGATACGCAGTATTTT | CASRNQGLTSTDTQYF
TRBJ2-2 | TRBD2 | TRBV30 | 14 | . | TGTGCCTGGAGCTCAGCGGGGGGGAACGGGGAGCTGTTTTTT | CAWSSAGGNGELFF
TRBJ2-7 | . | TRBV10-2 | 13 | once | TGCGCCAGTTCCCGAATAGAGACCTACGAGCAGTACTTC | CASSRIETYEQYF
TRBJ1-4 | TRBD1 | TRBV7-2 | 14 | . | TGTGCCAGCAGTCCAAGGACAGGGGGTGAAAAACTGTTTTTT | CASSPRTGGEKLFF
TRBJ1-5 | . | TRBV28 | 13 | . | TGTGCCAGTACAACGTTAGGGGAACAGCCCCAGCATTTT | CASTTLGEQPQHF
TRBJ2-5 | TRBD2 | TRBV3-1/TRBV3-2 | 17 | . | TGTGCCAGCAGCCTTCGCGGGGGGGCCCCCGACCAGGAGACCCAGTACTTC | CASSLRGGAPDQETQYF
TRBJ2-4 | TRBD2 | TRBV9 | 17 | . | TGTGCCAGCAGCGTAGAGGGGACTAGCGGCAGGAGGAACATTCAGTACTTC | CASSVEGTSGRRNIQYF
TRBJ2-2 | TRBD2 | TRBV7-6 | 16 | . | TGTGCCAGCAGCCCATCCCCAGGGACTAGGACCGGGGAGCTGTTTTTT | CASSPSPGTRTGELFF
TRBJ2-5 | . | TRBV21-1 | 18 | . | TGTGCCAGCAGCAAATTCTGGGGGAGGAGAGCCGACCAAGAGACCCAGTACTTC | CASSKFWGRRADQETQYF
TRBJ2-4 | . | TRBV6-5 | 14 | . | TGTGCCAGCAGCACGGGTACAGGAACAAACATTCAGTACTTC | CASSTGTGTNIQYF
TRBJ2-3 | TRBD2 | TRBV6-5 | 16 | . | TGTGCCAGCAGTTCCCGACTAGCGGCTAGCACAGATACGCAGTATTTT | CASSSRLAASTDTQYF
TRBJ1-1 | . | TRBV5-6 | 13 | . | TGTGCCAGCAGCGGTGGGACACCGGATGTAGCTTTCTTT | CASSGGTPDVAFF
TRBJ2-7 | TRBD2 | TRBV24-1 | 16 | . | TGTGCCACCAGTGATAGGACTAGCGGGGTGGGCTACGAGCAGTACTTC | CATSDRTSGVGYEQYF